The T cell receptor (beta chain) described here comes from a study of vaccination and CD4 T cells after COVID-19. Study in general: Taking of post-vaccine samples occurred a median 72 days after dose two (range 14 to 241). Study-level results: A nonsignificant rise from around 20 to 38 was seen in the median number of SARS-CoV-2-reactive clonotypes.

Time point in this sample: late sampling 161 to 241 days after vaccination in a few convalescent patients. There are a few counts of this clonotype. The target antigen is unknown. One entry per CDR3 protein results from TCRdb running MiXCR on the PCR reads. The sample has 25,000 to 30,000 distinct CDR3 sequences; roughly 50% are singletons. The sequence was obtained from a human donor who had recovered from COVID-19. The input for sequencing was CD4+ T cells from blood, taken about 7 months after SARS-CoV-2 vaccination.

Written as DNA, the CDR3 is TGTGCCAGCAGTTCTCTCGGGAGTTTGGAGACCCAGTACTTC. Translation: CASSSLGSLETQYF. The genes are TRBV27 and TRBJ2-5; TRBD2 is a possible D gene (6 bases). The CDR3 loop spans 14 amino acids. The V gene lost 4 bases and the J gene lost 5 bases, with 14 bases spanning the gap. Germline CDR1 reads MNHEY; CDR2 reads SMNVEV (reference sequence).